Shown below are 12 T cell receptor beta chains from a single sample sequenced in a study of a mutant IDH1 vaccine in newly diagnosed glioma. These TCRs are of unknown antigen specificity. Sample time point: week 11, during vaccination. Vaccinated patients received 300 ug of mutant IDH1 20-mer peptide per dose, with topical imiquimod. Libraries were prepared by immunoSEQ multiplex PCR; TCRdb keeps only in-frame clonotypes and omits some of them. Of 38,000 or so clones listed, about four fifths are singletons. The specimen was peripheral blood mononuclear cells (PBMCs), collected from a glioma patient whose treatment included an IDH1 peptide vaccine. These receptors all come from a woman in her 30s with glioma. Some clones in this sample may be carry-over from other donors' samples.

Here the CDR3 reads CASSLSRQGEAFF. The CDR3 DNA is TGTGCCAGCAGTTTATCCAGACAGGGTGAAGCTTTCTTT. The chain is built from TRBV27 and TRBJ1-1, with 7 bases aligning to TRBD1. Trimming at V came to 0 bases and at J to 7 bases, leaving 2 bases not matched to a gene. Germline V gene sequence: CDR1 MNHEY, CDR2 SMNVEV (reference sequence). This CDR3 has 13 residues.

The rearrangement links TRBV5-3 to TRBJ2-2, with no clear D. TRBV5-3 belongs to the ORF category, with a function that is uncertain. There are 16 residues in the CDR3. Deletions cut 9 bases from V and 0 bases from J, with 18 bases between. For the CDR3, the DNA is TGTGCCATCTCCTACCCGAGGAGAGCGAACACCGGGGAGCTGTTTTTT. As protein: CAISYPRRANTGELFF.

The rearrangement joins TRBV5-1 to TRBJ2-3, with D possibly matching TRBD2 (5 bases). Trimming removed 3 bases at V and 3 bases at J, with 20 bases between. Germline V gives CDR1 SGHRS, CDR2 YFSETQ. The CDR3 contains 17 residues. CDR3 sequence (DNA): TGCGCCAGCAGCTCCCCTGGTGGGCGGGTCAAAACAGATACGCAGTATTTT. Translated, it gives CASSSPGGRVKTDTQYF.

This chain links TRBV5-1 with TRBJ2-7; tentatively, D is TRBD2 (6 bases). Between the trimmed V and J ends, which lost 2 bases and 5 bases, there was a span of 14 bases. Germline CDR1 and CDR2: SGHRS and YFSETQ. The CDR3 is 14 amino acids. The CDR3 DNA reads TGCGCCAGCAGCTTAGGCAGCGGGCGAGACGAGCAGTACTTC. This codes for CASSLGSGRDEQYF.

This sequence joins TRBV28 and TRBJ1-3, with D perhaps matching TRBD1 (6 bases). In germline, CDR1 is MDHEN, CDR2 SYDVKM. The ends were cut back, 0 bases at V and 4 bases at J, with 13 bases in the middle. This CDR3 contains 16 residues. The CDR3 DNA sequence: TGTGCCAGCAGTTTATGGGGGGCAGGGAAAGGAAACACCATATATTTT. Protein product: CASSLWGAGKGNTIYF.

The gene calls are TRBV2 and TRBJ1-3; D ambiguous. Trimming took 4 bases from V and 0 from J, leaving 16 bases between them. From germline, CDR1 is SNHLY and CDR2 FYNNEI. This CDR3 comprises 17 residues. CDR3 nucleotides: TGTGCCAGCAGTGGGTCCAGGACCGGTTACTCTGGAAACACCATATATTTT. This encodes CASSGSRTGYSGNTIYF. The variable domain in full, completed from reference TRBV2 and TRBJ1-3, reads EPEVTQTPSHQVTQMGQEVILRCVPISNHLYFYWYRQILGQKVEFLVSFYNNEISEKSEIFDDQFSVERPDGSNFTLKIRSTKLEDSAMYFCASSGSRTGYSGNTIYFGEGSWLTVV.

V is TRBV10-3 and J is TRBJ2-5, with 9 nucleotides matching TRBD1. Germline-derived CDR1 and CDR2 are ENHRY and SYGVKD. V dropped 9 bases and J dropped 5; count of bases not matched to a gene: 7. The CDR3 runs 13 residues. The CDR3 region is CAMARDRAETQYF. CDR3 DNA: TGTGCCATGGCCCGGGACAGGGCCGAGACCCAGTACTTC.

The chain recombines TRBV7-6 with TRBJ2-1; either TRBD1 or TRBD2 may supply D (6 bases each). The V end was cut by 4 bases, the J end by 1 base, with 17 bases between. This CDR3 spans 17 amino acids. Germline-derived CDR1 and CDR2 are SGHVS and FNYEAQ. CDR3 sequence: CASSSLGGQRSYNEQFF. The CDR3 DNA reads TGTGCCAGCAGCTCCCTTGGGGGGCAGAGATCCTACAATGAGCAGTTCTTC.

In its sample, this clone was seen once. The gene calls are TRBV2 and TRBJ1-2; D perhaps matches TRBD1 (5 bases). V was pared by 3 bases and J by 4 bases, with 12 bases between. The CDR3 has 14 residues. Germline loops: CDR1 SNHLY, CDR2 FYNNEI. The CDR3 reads CASSEGGLPYGYTF. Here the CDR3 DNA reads TGTGCCAGCAGTGAGGGGGGACTGCCCTATGGCTACACCTTC.

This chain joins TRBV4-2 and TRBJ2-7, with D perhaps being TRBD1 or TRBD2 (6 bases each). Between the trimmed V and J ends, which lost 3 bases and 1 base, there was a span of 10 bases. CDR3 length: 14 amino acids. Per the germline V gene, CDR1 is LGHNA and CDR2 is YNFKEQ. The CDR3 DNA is TGTGCCAGCAGCCAGGGGGGCAGATCCTACGAGCAGTACTTC. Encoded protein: CASSQGGRSYEQYF.

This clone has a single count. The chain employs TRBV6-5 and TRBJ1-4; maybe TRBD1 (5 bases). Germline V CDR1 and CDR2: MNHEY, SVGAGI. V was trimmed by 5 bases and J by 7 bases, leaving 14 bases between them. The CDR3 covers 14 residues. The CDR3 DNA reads TGTGCCAGCAGTACCGGGACTAACTCTGAAAAACTGTTTTTT. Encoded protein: CASSTGTNSEKLFF.

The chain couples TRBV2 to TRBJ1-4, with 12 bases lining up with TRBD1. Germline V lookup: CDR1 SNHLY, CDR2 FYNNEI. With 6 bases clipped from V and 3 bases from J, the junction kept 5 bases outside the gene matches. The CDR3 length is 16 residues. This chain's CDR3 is CASRGQGASANEKLFF. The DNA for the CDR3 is TGTGCCAGCAGGGGACAGGGGGCCTCAGCTAATGAAAAACTGTTTTTT. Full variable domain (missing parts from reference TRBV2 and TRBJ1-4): EPEVTQTPSHQVTQMGQEVILRCVPISNHLYFYWYRQILGQKVEFLVSFYNNEISEKSEIFDDQFSVERPDGSNFTLKIRSTKLEDSAMYFCASRGQGASANEKLFFGSGTQLSVL.